Listed here is a single T cell receptor (beta chain). The antigen remains undetermined. The data were obtained in a study of T cell repertoires in cytomegalovirus infection. Study-wide results and caveats: CMV carriers having the relevant HLA were flagged by cumulative public TCR beta family frequency. What dominated the ex vivo response were HLA-C-restricted CMV-specific TCR beta clonotypes.

The V gene end was trimmed by 0 bases and the J gene end by 4 bases; junction bases not matched to a gene: 17. In germline, CDR1 is MDHEN, CDR2 SYDVKM. This CDR3 has 19 residues. MiXCR was run by TCRdb on the reads, yielding one entry per CDR3 protein. The table records about 220,000 distinct CDR3 sequences, about 39% of them present only once. Source: CD8+ T cells from cultured PBMCs, taken from culture after CMV antigen stimulation. This chain joins TRBV28 and TRBJ1-1; 7 positions match TRBD1. This TCR came from a human donor in good health (CMV status not recorded). Some clones in this sample may be carry-over from other donors' samples. CDR3 bases: TGTGCCAGCAGTTTATGGGACGGGACAGCCCTCAGCGGGAGCACTGAAGCTTTCTTT. Translation gives CASSLWDGTALSGSTEAFF.